Below, 24 T cell receptor beta chains from the same sample are listed, as sequenced in a study of T cells in localized non-small cell lung cancer. Sequencing was performed with immunoSEQ multiplex PCR; in TCRdb, only in-frame clones are kept and a portion is missing. Of about 19,000 clones listed, around 81% were seen once; the top ten hold roughly 25%. The sample was peripheral blood, taken before any cancer treatment. The receptors originated from a female donor older than 55 with stage I lung adenocarcinoma.

The V and J genes are TRBV5-1 and TRBJ2-5; 10 bases match TRBD1. The germline CDR1 and CDR2 sequences are SGHRS and YFSETQ. CDR3 length: 16 residues. Trimming took 3 bases from V and 3 from J; bases not matched to a gene: 8. The CDR3 region is CASSSVLGTGEETQYF. DNA for the CDR3: TGCGCCAGCAGCTCCGTACTTGGGACAGGGGAAGAGACCCAGTACTTC. The whole variable domain, remainder taken from reference TRBV5-1 and TRBJ2-5, is KAGVTQTPRYLIKTRGQQVTLSCSPISGHRSVSWYQQTPGQGLQFLFEYFSETQRNKGNFPGRFSGRQFSNSRSEMNVSTLELGDSALYLCASSSVLGTGEETQYFGPGTRLLVL.

The rearrangement links TRBV6-6 to TRBJ2-1, with 8 bases aligning to TRBD2. This CDR3 contains 15 residues. Per germline, CDR1 MNHNY and CDR2 SVGAGI (reference sequence). V shed 6 bases and J 4 bases; nucleotides not matched to a gene: 8. The CDR3 here is CASSPSGGAYNEQFF. The CDR3 DNA reads as TGTGCCAGCAGCCCGAGCGGGGGAGCATACAATGAGCAGTTCTTC.

This clone was recorded once. This rearrangement joins TRBV30 to TRBJ1-2; TRBD1 might be the D (6 bases). Trimming pared 2 bases from V and 0 bases from J, leaving 13 bases between. Germline loops: CDR1 GTSNPN, CDR2 SVGIG (reference sequence). This CDR3 spans 15 amino acids. For the CDR3, the DNA is TGTGCCTGGAGTTCGCCCGGGACACCTAACTATGGCTACACCTTC. Amino acids: CAWSSPGTPNYGYTF.

The chain employs TRBV5-8 and TRBJ2-1; D possibly corresponds to TRBD1 (6 bases). V was shortened by 3 bases and J by 8 bases, with 18 bases between the two germline ends. From germline, CDR1 is SGHTS and CDR2 YDEGEE. The length of the CDR3 is 15 residues. CDR3 amino acids: CASSSGTYTRDEQFF. In nucleotides, the CDR3 is TGTGCCAGCAGCTCTGGGACATACACTCGGGATGAGCAGTTCTTC.

The V gene is TRBV5-1, the J gene TRBJ2-1; D possibly corresponds to TRBD1 (6 bases). Trimming stripped 0 bases from V and 0 bases from J, with 7 bases between. This CDR3 region has 15 residues. CDR1 and CDR2 from the germline V gene are SGHRS and YFSETQ. The CDR3, as DNA: TGCGCCAGCAGCTTGGGACAGGTCTCCTACAATGAGCAGTTCTTC. It yields the protein CASSLGQVSYNEQFF.

The chain joins TRBV2 to TRBJ2-3; TRBD1 aligns across 10 bases. Trimming took 6 bases from V and 10 from J; bases not matched to a gene: 4. Germline CDR1 and CDR2: SNHLY and FYNNEI. This CDR3 has 12 residues. The DNA of the CDR3 is TGTGCCAGCAGCCCAGACAGGGGGCCGCAGTATTTT. Protein: CASSPDRGPQYF.

The chain links TRBV5-1 to TRBJ2-5, with TRBD1 identical over 9 bases. J was trimmed by 3 bases and V by 4 bases; bases with no gene match: 4. From germline, CDR1 is SGHRS and CDR2 YFSETQ. This CDR3 comprises 14 residues. The CDR3 protein is CASSVTGGKETQYF. The CDR3 coding sequence is TGCGCCAGCAGCGTGACAGGGGGTAAAGAGACCCAGTACTTC.

V gene TRBV6-6 combines with J gene TRBJ1-2; no reliable D call. V was pared by 6 bases and J by 3 bases, with 17 bases between. Germline V gene lookup returns CDR1 MNHNY and CDR2 SVGAGI (reference sequence). The CDR3 contains 15 residues. The chain's CDR3 is CASRSLGSLYYGYTF. Written as DNA, the CDR3 is TGTGCCAGCAGGTCCTTGGGATCTCTCTACTATGGCTACACCTTC.

This chain connects TRBV14 to TRBJ1-6; D gene ambiguous. The CDR3 length is 17 residues. Trimming took off 0 bases at V and 8 bases at J, with 17 bases between the two ends. CDR1 and CDR2 (germline): SGHDN, FVKESK. CDR3 protein: CASSQDSGVVGDSPLHF. The CDR3 DNA reads as TGTGCCAGCAGCCAAGATAGCGGGGTGGTGGGTGATTCACCCCTCCACTTT. The full variable domain, with the rest looked up from reference TRBV14 and TRBJ1-6, is EAGVTQFPSHSVIEKGQTVTLRCDPISGHDNLYWYRRVMGKEIKFLLHFVKESKQDESGMPNNRFLAERTGGTYSTLKVQPAELEDSGVYFCASSQDSGVVGDSPLHFGNGTRLTVT.

The genes are TRBV4-1 and TRBJ1-4; weak D call: TRBD1 (5 bases). Germline V gene data show CDR1 as MGHRA and CDR2 as YSYEKL. The CDR3 totals 15 residues. Trimming cost V 4 bases and J 0 bases, with 9 bases left between them. This chain's CDR3 is CASSRSGTTNEKLFF. The CDR3 DNA reads as TGCGCCAGCAGCCGGTCAGGGACAACTAATGAAAAACTGTTTTTT.

The rearrangement uses TRBV9 and TRBJ2-1; 8 bases are shared with TRBD2. V was clipped by 3 bases and J by 3 bases; unmatched bases: 5. The CDR3 sequence is 15 residues long. Germline V lookup: CDR1 SGDLS, CDR2 YYNGEE. CDR3 in amino acids: CASSAGGALYNEQFF. The CDR3 nucleotides are TGTGCCAGCAGCGCGGGGGGGGCCCTCTACAATGAGCAGTTCTTC.

The chain links TRBV27 to TRBJ1-1, with a possible D match to TRBD1 (6 bases). The length of the CDR3 is 17 residues. V lost 1 base and J lost 5, with 20 bases in between. Germline assignment: CDR1 MNHEY and CDR2 SMNVEV (reference sequence). CDR3 sequence: CASSLFPPTGLATEAFF. The CDR3 DNA reads as TGTGCCAGCAGTTTATTCCCCCCCACAGGGTTGGCGACTGAAGCTTTCTTT.

Written as DNA, the CDR3 is TGTGCCAGCAGTTTACTAATTCCCGTGGACAGGCTACCTATATCCTACGAGCAGTACTTC. Translating it yields CASSLLIPVDRLPISYEQYF. The gene calls are TRBV27 and TRBJ2-7, with 7 nucleotides matching TRBD1. V lost 2 bases to trimming and J lost 1 base; unmatched junction nucleotides: 20. This CDR3 is 20 amino acids long. CDR1 and CDR2 from the germline V gene are MNHEY and SMNVEV (reference sequence).

The chain carries TRBV28 and TRBJ1-1, with D possibly being TRBD1 (6 bases). The V gene's germline CDR1 is MDHEN and CDR2 SYDVKM. The CDR3 sequence is 15 residues long. V was trimmed by 2 bases and J by 5 bases, leaving 15 bases between them. CDR3 in DNA: TGTGCCAGCAGTTTAGGGTCTGGGGGGCGGACTGAAGCTTTCTTT. Protein sequence: CASSLGSGGRTEAFF.

The chain's CDR3 is CASRTSGIGELFF. The CDR3 DNA sequence: TGTGCCAGCCGGACTAGCGGTATCGGGGAGCTGTTTTTT. V is TRBV28 and J is TRBJ2-2; TRBD2 agrees at 10 bases. The germline CDR1 and CDR2 sequences are MDHEN and SYDVKM. This CDR3 comprises 13 residues. V lost 8 bases and J lost 7; bases outside the gene matches: 4. Full variable domain (missing parts from reference TRBV28 and TRBJ2-2): DVKVTQSSRYLVKRTGEKVFLECVQDMDHENMFWYRQDPGLGLRLIYFSYDVKMKEKGDIPEGYSVSREKKERFSLILESASTNQTSMYLCASRTSGIGELFFGEGSRLTVL.

Sample share makes this clone medium-sized. The chain joins TRBV11-3 to TRBJ1-1; tentative D call: TRBD1 (6 bases). The CDR3 is made up of 14 amino acids. Trimming took off 5 bases at V and 8 bases at J, with 18 bases between the two ends. CDR1 and CDR2 (germline): SGHNT, YENEEA. DNA for the CDR3: TGTGCCAGCAGCAAGGCAGGGGTTAGTGGAGAAGCTTTCTTT. It codes for CASSKAGVSGEAFF.

V is TRBV6-6 and J is TRBJ1-2; D possibly corresponds to TRBD1 (5 bases). Per germline, CDR1 MNHNY and CDR2 SVGAGI (reference sequence). The CDR3 totals 15 residues. Trimming pared 7 bases from V and 4 bases from J, leaving 19 bases between. The CDR3 nucleotides read TGTGCCAGCACCGAATTGGACGGGGGGAGCTATGGCTACACCTTC. Amino acids: CASTELDGGSYGYTF.

V gene TRBV2 combines with J gene TRBJ2-3, with 7 bases lining up with TRBD2. CDR3 size: 14 residues. V shed 9 bases, J shed 4 bases, and the junction held 10 bases outside the gene matches. Germline values: CDR1 SNHLY, CDR2 FYNNEI. CDR3 DNA sequence: TGTGCCAGTACCCCTGAGCGGGGTGCAGATACGCAGTATTTT. It specifies CASTPERGADTQYF.

This clone was counted only a few times. V gene TRBV6-5 combines with J gene TRBJ1-4; D might be TRBD1 (5 bases). The CDR3 contains 14 residues. The V gene's germline CDR1 is MNHEY and CDR2 SVGAGI. Trimming cost V 8 bases and J 8 bases, with 18 bases left between them. The CDR3 is CASASGTIREKLFF. The CDR3 DNA is TGTGCCAGCGCCTCCGGGACCATAAGGGAAAAACTGTTTTTT.

This sequence joins TRBV6-1 and TRBJ1-1; 9 bases match TRBD1. The CDR3 contains 14 residues. Germline V CDR1 and CDR2: MNHNS, SASEGT. The V gene end was trimmed by 6 bases and the J gene end by 4 bases; junction bases not matched to a gene: 6. DNA for the CDR3: TGTGCCAGCAGCATACAGGGGGCGCGCACTGAAGCTTTCTTT. Its translation is CASSIQGARTEAFF.

This chain links TRBV9 with TRBJ1-3; D is unresolved. In germline, CDR1 is SGDLS, CDR2 YYNGEE. The CDR3 contains 15 residues. V was trimmed by 0 bases and J by 0 bases, leaving 7 bases between them. The CDR3 coding sequence is TGTGCCAGCAGCGTAGATGGGTTCTCTGGAAACACCATATATTTT. Translation gives CASSVDGFSGNTIYF.

The rearrangement uses TRBV29-1 and TRBJ1-5; D is ambiguous. CDR3 length equals 15 residues. V gave up 6 bases and J gave up 3 bases, with 18 bases separating them. Germline V gene data show CDR1 as SQVTM and CDR2 as ANQGSEA. The CDR3 is CSVRLGATNNQPQHF. The CDR3 DNA reads TGCAGCGTGCGGTTAGGCGCCACCAACAATCAGCCCCAGCATTTT.

The chain is built from TRBV19 and TRBJ1-5, with 8 bases lining up with TRBD1. Germline-derived CDR1 and CDR2 are LNHDA and SQIVND (reference sequence). Trimming at V came to 5 bases and at J to 6 bases, leaving 9 bases not matched to a gene. The length of the CDR3 is 15 residues. CDR3 DNA sequence: TGTGCCAGTAGTCCCTTTTCAGGGGGCGGTCAGCCCCAGCATTTT. It translates to CASSPFSGGGQPQHF.

A few counts support this clone. The rearrangement links TRBV5-6 to TRBJ1-2; D remains unclear. The CDR3 is 13 amino acids. Between the trimmed V and J ends, which lost 4 bases and 0 bases, there was a span of 7 bases. Germline CDR1 and CDR2: SGHDT and YYEEEE. CDR3 loop: CASSDQANYGYTF. The CDR3 coding sequence is TGTGCCAGCAGCGACCAGGCTAACTATGGCTACACCTTC.